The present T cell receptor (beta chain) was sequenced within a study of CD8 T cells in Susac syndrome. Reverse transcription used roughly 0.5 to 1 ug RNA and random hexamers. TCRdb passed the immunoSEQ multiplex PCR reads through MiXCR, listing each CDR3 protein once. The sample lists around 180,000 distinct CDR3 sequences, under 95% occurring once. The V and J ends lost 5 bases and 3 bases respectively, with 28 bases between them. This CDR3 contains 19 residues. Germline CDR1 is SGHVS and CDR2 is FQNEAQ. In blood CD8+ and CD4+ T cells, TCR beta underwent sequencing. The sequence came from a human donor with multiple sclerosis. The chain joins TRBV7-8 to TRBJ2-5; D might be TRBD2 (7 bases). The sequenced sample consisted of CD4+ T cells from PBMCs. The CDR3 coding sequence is TGTGCCAGCAGCGCAAGAGGTTTAGCGGTCCCGGGGGGCAAAGAGACCCAGTACTTC. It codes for CASSARGLAVPGGKETQYF.